The 18 T cell receptor beta chains listed next were all sequenced from one sample in a study of cytomegalovirus exposure and HLA in healthy donors. Primers for the PCR totalled 60 Vbeta and 13 Jbeta. TCRdb's copy holds only in-frame clones and misses some; the assay was immunoSEQ multiplex PCR. The data hold some 150,000 clones, with about 60% observed a single time. The specimen was PBMCs. The receptors were sampled from a woman aged 55-75 years in good health and CMV-seropositive.

The chain recombines TRBV9 with TRBJ2-1; D possibly corresponds to TRBD2 (6 bases). V was cut by 3 bases and J by 7 bases, with 17 bases left in between. Looked up from germline, CDR1 is SGDLS and CDR2 is YYNGEE. The CDR3 length is 15 residues. This chain's CDR3 is CASSEAGGNFNEQFF. Here the CDR3 DNA reads TGTGCCAGCAGCGAAGCGGGCGGAAATTTTAATGAGCAGTTCTTC.

This clone was seen only a few times. The chain uses TRBV5-6 and TRBJ2-1; a weak D match, TRBD2 (7 bases). Germline CDR1 and CDR2: SGHDT and YYEEEE. V gave up 2 bases and J gave up 6 bases, with 18 bases separating them. This CDR3 is 16 amino acids long. The CDR3 loop reads CASSLWGGGAPNEQFF. CDR3 DNA sequence: TGTGCCAGCAGCTTATGGGGTGGGGGGGCCCCCAATGAGCAGTTCTTC.

About this clone: The same CDR3 also results from other DNA sequences found in this sample. This chain connects TRBV19 to TRBJ2-3; no clear D gene. The CDR3 contains 12 residues. Trimming stripped 3 bases from V and 3 bases from J, with 4 bases between. Germline-derived CDR1 and CDR2 are LNHDA and SQIVND (reference sequence). The CDR3: CASSISTDTQYF. CDR3 DNA: TGTGCCAGTAGTATTAGTACAGATACGCAGTATTTT.

This clone was recorded a few times. The chain employs TRBV19 and TRBJ2-7; TRBD1 is a possible D gene (5 bases). Germline V gives CDR1 LNHDA, CDR2 SQIVND (reference sequence). This CDR3 has 14 amino acids. The germline V and J ends were trimmed by 7 bases and 0 bases, with 13 bases remaining between them. The CDR3 sequence: CASTPRASSYEQYF. The CDR3 region has the DNA TGTGCCAGTACTCCCAGGGCCTCCTCCTACGAGCAGTACTTC. The whole variable domain, remainder taken from reference TRBV19 and TRBJ2-7, is DGGITQSPKYLFRKEGQNVTLSCEQNLNHDAMYWYRQDPGQGLRLIYYSQIVNDFQKGDIAEGYSVSREKKESFPLTVTSAQKNPTAFYLCASTPRASSYEQYFGPGTRLTVT.

This sequence joins TRBV28 and TRBJ2-7; TRBD2 agrees at 9 bases. The CDR3 totals 15 residues. Per the germline V gene, CDR1 is MDHEN and CDR2 is SYDVKM. Losses at the gene ends were 3 bases for V and 4 bases for J; bases not matched to a gene: 7. The DNA for the CDR3 is TGTGCCAGCAGTTTGTTTGGGCGGGAGGGTTACGAGCAGTACTTC. Translated: CASSLFGREGYEQYF.

The genes are TRBV29-1 and TRBJ2-1; maybe TRBD1 (6 bases). The CDR3 is 11 residues long. The V gene's germline CDR1 is SQVTM and CDR2 ANQGSEA. V was shortened by 7 bases and J by 7 bases, with 11 bases between the two germline ends. The CDR3 region is CSAGGQNEQFF. The CDR3 region has the DNA TGCAGCGCTGGCGGACAGAATGAGCAGTTCTTC.

The V and J genes are TRBV29-1 and TRBJ1-5; D unresolved. In germline, CDR1 is SQVTM, CDR2 ANQGSEA. V lost 4 bases to trimming and J lost 0 bases, with 10 bases between them. The CDR3 length is 14 residues. The CDR3, as DNA: TGCAGCGTTGCACAGACTAATAGCAATCAGCCCCAGCATTTT. Its translation: CSVAQTNSNQPQHF.

The J gene is TRBJ2-7, the V gene TRBV6-5, with D possibly matching TRBD2 (6 bases). Germline V CDR1 and CDR2: MNHEY, SVGAGI. Deletions cut 2 bases from V and 3 bases from J, with 14 bases between. This CDR3 has 15 residues. CDR3 bases: TGTGCCAGCAGTTACATAGCCGGGGGAGACTACGAGCAGTACTTC. Translating gives CASSYIAGGDYEQYF.

The chain combines TRBV18 with TRBJ1-1; TRBD1 matches at 10 bases. Germline trimming cut 5 bases from V and 0 bases from J; bases unmatched to any gene: 6. Germline lookup yields CDR1 KGHSH and CDR2 LQKENI. This CDR3 region has 16 residues. The CDR3 nucleotides are TGTGCCAGCTCATTCGGGACAGGGGAGGTGAACACTGAAGCTTTCTTT. This codes for CASSFGTGEVNTEAFF.

V gene TRBV5-1 combines with J gene TRBJ2-5; maybe TRBD1 (6 bases). V lost 4 bases to trimming and J lost 2 bases, with 15 bases between them. Looked up from germline, CDR1 is SGHRS and CDR2 is YFSETQ. This CDR3 is built from 15 residues. CDR3 in amino acids: CASSTLGQNQETQYF. CDR3 DNA sequence: TGCGCCAGCAGCACCTTAGGACAGAATCAAGAGACCCAGTACTTC.

This clone has a handful of counts. The chain employs TRBV27 and TRBJ2-2; D call uncertain. CDR3 size: 12 residues. V shed 3 bases and J shed 5 bases, with 4 bases lying between them. Germline CDR1 is MNHEY and CDR2 is SMNVEV (reference sequence). In DNA form, the CDR3 reads TGTGCCAGCAGTTTCCTGACCGGGGAGCTGTTTTTT. Its protein is CASSFLTGELFF.

This clone was seen a single time. This sequence joins TRBV7-2 and TRBJ2-1; D is perhaps TRBD2 (6 bases). V lost 6 bases and J lost 8, with 11 bases in between. CDR1 and CDR2 from the germline V gene are SGHTA and FQGNSA. The CDR3 sequence is 12 residues long. This CDR3 reads CASSSGSDEQFF. The CDR3 DNA reads as TGTGCCAGCAGTAGCGGAAGCGATGAGCAGTTCTTC. The entire variable domain, with the rest obtained from reference TRBV7-2 and TRBJ2-1, is as follows: GAGVSQSPSNKVTEKGKDVELRCDPISGHTALYWYRQSLGQGLEFLIYFQGNSAPDKSGLPSDRFSAERTGGSVSTLTIQRTQQEDSAVYLCASSSGSDEQFFGPGTRLTVL.

The rearrangement links TRBV2 to TRBJ2-7; tentative D call: TRBD2 (5 bases). Germline V gives CDR1 SNHLY, CDR2 FYNNEI. V was pared by 10 bases and J by 6 bases, with 22 bases between. This CDR3 is built from 14 residues. CDR3 protein: CATSEGIITGEQYF. CDR3 DNA: TGTGCCACCTCCGAGGGTATAATTACGGGCGAGCAGTACTTC.

The chain joins TRBV27 to TRBJ1-5, with D possibly TRBD1 on 6 matching bases. V lost 2 bases to trimming and J lost 4 bases, with 12 bases between them. CDR1 MNHEY and CDR2 SMNVEV come from the germline V gene (reference sequence). The CDR3 extends over 15 amino acids. The CDR3 is CASSLGGAGNQPQHF. CDR3 sequence (DNA): TGTGCCAGCAGTTTAGGGGGGGCGGGTAATCAGCCCCAGCATTTT.

This clone was seen only a few times. This chain links TRBV14 with TRBJ2-5; 13 bases are shared with TRBD2. The CDR3 runs to 15 residues. Germline assignment: CDR1 SGHDN and CDR2 FVKESK. With 6 bases clipped from V and 9 bases from J, the junction kept 10 bases outside the gene matches. The CDR3 loop reads CASRGGTSGASPQYF. As DNA, the CDR3 is TGTGCCAGCAGAGGAGGGACTAGCGGGGCCAGTCCCCAGTACTTC.

The chain employs TRBV6-6 and TRBJ2-7; TRBD2 is a possible D gene (6 bases). This CDR3 is built from 16 residues. Germline-derived CDR1 and CDR2 are MNHNY and SVGAGI (reference sequence). With 6 bases removed from V and 2 bases from J, the gap between germline ends came to 20 bases. DNA of the CDR3: TGTGCCAGCAGCTATCCCCTCGGTAGCGGAACCTACGAGCAGTACTTC. It yields the protein CASSYPLGSGTYEQYF.

Remarks on this clone: This CDR3 is also generated by other DNA sequences in the sample. The V and J genes are TRBV7-3 and TRBJ2-1; TRBD2 matches 12 bases. Germline V gives CDR1 SGHTA, CDR2 FQGTGA. Trimming took 5 bases from V and 4 from J; bases not matched to a gene: 3. The CDR3 has 15 amino acids. DNA of the CDR3: TGTGCCAGCAGCCTCCTAGCGGGAGGGTACAATGAGCAGTTCTTC. This sequence encodes CASSLLAGGYNEQFF. Full variable domain (remainder filled in from reference TRBV7-3 and TRBJ2-1): GAGVSQTPSNKVTEKGKYVELRCDPISGHTALYWYRQSLGQGPEFLIYFQGTGAADDSGLPNDRFFAVRPEGSVSTLKIQRTERGDSAVYLCASSLLAGGYNEQFFGPGTRLTVL.

The J gene is TRBJ2-5, the V gene TRBV2, with TRBD2 matching over 7 bases. CDR3 length equals 15 residues. CDR1 is SNHLY and CDR2 is FYNNEI in the germline V gene. The trim removed 6 bases at V and 4 bases at J, leaving 11 bases unmatched. In nucleotides, the CDR3 is TGTGCCAGCAGCGTCTTTCAGCGGGAACTAGAGACCCAGTACTTC. It yields the protein CASSVFQRELETQYF.